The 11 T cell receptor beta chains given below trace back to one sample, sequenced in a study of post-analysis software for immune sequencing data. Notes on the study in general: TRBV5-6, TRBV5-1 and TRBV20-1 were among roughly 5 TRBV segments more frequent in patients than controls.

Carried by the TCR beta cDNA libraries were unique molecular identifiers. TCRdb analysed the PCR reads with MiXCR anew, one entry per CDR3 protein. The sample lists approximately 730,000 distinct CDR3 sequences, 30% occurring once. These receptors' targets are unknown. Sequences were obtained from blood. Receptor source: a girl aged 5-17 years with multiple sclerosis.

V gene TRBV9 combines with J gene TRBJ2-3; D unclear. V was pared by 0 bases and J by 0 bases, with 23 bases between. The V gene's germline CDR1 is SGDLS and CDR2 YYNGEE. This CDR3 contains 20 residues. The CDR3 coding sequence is TGTGCCAGCAGCGTAGTGACACCCAAACTCTCAATAACTAGCACAGATACGCAGTATTTT. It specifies CASSVVTPKLSITSTDTQYF.

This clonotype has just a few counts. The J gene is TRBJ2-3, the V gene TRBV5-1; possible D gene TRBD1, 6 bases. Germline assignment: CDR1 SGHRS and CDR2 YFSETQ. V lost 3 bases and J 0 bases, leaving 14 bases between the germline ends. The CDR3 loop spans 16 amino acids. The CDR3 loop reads CASSWATGTSTDTQYF. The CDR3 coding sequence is TGCGCCAGCAGCTGGGCGACAGGCACTAGCACAGATACGCAGTATTTT.

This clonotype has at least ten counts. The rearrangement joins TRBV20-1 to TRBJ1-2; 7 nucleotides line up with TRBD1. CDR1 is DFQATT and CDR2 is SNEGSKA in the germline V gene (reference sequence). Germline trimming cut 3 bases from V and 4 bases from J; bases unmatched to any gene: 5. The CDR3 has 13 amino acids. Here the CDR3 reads CSASGPGGYGYTF. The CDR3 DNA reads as TGCAGTGCTAGCGGGCCAGGGGGCTATGGCTACACCTTC.

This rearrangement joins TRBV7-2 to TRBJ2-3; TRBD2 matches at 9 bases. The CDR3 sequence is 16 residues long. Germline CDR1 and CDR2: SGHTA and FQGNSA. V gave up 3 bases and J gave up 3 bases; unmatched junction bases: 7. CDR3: CASSFLAGVVTDTQYF. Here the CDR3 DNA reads TGTGCCAGCAGCTTCTTAGCGGGAGTAGTAACAGATACGCAGTATTTT. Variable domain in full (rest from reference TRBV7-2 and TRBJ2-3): GAGVSQSPSNKVTEKGKDVELRCDPISGHTALYWYRQSLGQGLEFLIYFQGNSAPDKSGLPSDRFSAERTGGSVSTLTIQRTQQEDSAVYLCASSFLAGVVTDTQYFGPGTRLTVL.

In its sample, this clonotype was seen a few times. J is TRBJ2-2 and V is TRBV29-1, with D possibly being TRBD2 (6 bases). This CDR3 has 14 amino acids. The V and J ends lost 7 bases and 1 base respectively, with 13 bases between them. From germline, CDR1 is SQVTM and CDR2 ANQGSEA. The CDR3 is CSASEGGNTGELFF. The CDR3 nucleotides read TGCAGCGCCTCGGAGGGCGGGAACACCGGGGAGCTGTTTTTT.

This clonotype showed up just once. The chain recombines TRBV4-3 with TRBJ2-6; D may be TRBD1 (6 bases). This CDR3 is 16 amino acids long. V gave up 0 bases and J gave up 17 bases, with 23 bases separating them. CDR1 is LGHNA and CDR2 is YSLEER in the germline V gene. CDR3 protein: CASSQDRRTVLGTMTF. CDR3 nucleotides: TGCGCCAGCAGCCAAGATCGGCGGACAGTTTTGGGCACTATGACTTTC.

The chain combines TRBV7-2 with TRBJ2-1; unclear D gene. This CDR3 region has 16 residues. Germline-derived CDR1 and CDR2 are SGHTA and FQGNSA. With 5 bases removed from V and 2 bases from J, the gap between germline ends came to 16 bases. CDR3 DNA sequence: TGTGCCAGCAGCCTTCTTAGCACTACGGCCTACAATGAGCAGTTCTTC. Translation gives CASSLLSTTAYNEQFF.

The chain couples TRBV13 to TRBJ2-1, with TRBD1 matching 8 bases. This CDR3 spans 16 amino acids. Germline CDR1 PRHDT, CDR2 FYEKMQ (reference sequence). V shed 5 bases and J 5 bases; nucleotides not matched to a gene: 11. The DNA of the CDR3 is TGTGCCAGCAGCCCCCCGGCGGACAGGGTTAACAATGAGCAGTTCTTC. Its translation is CASSPPADRVNNEQFF.

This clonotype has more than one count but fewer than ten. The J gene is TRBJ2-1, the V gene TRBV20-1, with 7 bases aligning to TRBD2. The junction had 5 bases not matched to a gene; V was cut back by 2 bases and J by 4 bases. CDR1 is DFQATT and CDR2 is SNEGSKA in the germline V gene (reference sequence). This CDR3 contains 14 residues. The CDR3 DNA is TGCAGTGCTAGACCCCAGCGGGAATACAATGAGCAGTTCTTC. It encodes CSARPQREYNEQFF.

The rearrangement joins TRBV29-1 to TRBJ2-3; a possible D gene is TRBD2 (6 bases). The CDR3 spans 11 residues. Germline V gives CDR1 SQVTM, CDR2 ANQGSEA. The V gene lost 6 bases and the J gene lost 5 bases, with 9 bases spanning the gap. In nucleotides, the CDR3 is TGCAGCGTCAATAGCGGAGATACGCAGTATTTT. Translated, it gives CSVNSGDTQYF.

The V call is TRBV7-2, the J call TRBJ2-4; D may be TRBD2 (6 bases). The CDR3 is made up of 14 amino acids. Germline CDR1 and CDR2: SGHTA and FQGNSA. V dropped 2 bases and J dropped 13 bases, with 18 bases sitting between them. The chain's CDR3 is CASSLHPWGVEQYF. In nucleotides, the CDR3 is TGTGCCAGCAGCTTACACCCTTGGGGGGTAGAGCAGTACTTC.